This T cell receptor (beta chain) derives from a study of response to subunit inactivated influenza vaccine (dated by TCRdb to 2017 to 2018). About the investigation overall: To follow how T cells responded to a trivalent subunit inactivated influenza vaccine, the researchers relied on deep quantitative profiling of the T cell receptor repertoire.

For this chain, trimming is 1 base at the V end and 3 bases at the J end, and the number of junction bases without a gene match is 4. CDR1 and CDR2 are read off the germline V gene as SGHAT and FQNNGV. The CDR3 covers 18 residues, taking in both the cysteine and the phenylalanine. Just CDR3 DNA is preserved here, 54 bases in frame from base 1. Preparation of the library involved RT-PCR. Sequencing instrument: Illumina HiSeq 2500. TCRdb took the public reads, trimmed them with fastp at Q25, ran MiXCR for clone calling and kept in-frame beta chains. Rows are combined by CDR3 protein, so each entry shows the most common genes and DNA. The sample includes 500,000 to 750,000 distinct CDR3 sequences, with about 15% observed a single time. Over 8.5% of the sample rests with the top ten. General study outcomes and caveats: The authors suggested that each seasonal influenza vaccination may recruit only a limited number of new T cells.

This clonotype was counted a few times. Its target antigen remains unknown. No base-level quality is on record; no much larger clone is a single base apart. This clonotype originated in a man aged 45-60 years who received an inactivated influenza vaccine. Donor details come from another sample of the same person, matched by shared clones. The sample consisted of PBMCs from blood, taken roughly 12 days after vaccination. The chain uses TRBV11-2 and TRBJ2-1; 15 junctional bases match TRBD2. The DNA sequence is given as TGTGCCAGCAGCTTAGGCGGGACTAGCGGGGGGAACTACAATGAGCAGTTCTTC. Translated, it gives CASSLGGTSGGNYNEQFF.